This T cell receptor (beta chain) was obtained from a study of blood T cell repertoires in COVID-19. Adults between roughly 18 and 89 years of age took part from about two dozen US areas. How the authors handled the data: Amplifying reference gene primers gave estimates of nucleated cell counts. The repertoire was sequenced with immunoSEQ multiplex PCR; TCRdb's copy has only in-frame clones and lacks some. D and trimming were read from the DNA, whereas the V and J calls and clone size are those reported in that table. The table shows more than 200,000 clones, with roughly 87% occurring only once. V trimming: 3 bases; J trimming: 2 bases; junction bases outside the gene matches: 2. Germline V lookup: CDR1 SGHVS, CDR2 FNYEAQ. The CDR3 runs to 14 residues.

This receptor was obtained from a man between 25 and 39 years old who had recovered from COVID-19. Sequencing was performed on PBMCs or T cells enriched from blood (not recorded which). The rearrangement links TRBV7-6 to TRBJ2-7; 9 nucleotides match TRBD1. CDR3 coding DNA: TGTGCCAGCAGCTTCGGGACAGGGCCCTACGAGCAGTACTTC. Translating gives CASSFGTGPYEQYF.